The 15 T cell receptor beta chains below come from one sample, sequenced in a study of shared clonotypes between healthy human individuals. Naive CD8 cells, CD45RO-negative and positively selected for CCR7, excluded terminally differentiated effector memory CD45RA+ cells. Libraries were prepared by immunoSEQ multiplex PCR; TCRdb keeps only in-frame clonotypes and omits some of them. The data contain more than 500,000 clones, about 95% of them singletons. Sequencing input: naive CD8+ T cells sorted from blood. These receptors came from a woman aged 25-40 years in good health.

The chain couples TRBV27 to TRBJ2-7; 8 bases are a match to TRBD1. The CDR3 has 14 residues. CDR1 MNHEY and CDR2 SMNVEV come from the germline V gene (reference sequence). The V and J ends lost 6 bases and 5 bases, in that order; junction bases with no gene match: 9. In nucleotides, the CDR3 is TGTGCCAGCAGCCACCGGGACAGGTTCGACGAGCAGTACTTC. This sequence encodes CASSHRDRFDEQYF.

The chain joins TRBV6-6 to TRBJ2-3; D unclear. Looked up from germline, CDR1 is MNHNY and CDR2 is SVGAGI (reference sequence). The CDR3 is 16 amino acids. Trimming stripped 8 bases from V and 2 bases from J, with 20 bases between. CDR3 sequence: CASHRFGQEITDTQYF. The CDR3 DNA sequence: TGTGCCAGCCATCGGTTCGGCCAGGAGATCACAGATACGCAGTATTTT.

The chain links TRBV7-9 to TRBJ2-5; D gene unclear. The DNA end is a closer match to TRBJ2-7, so the J assignment may be wrong. The V gene's germline CDR1 is SEHNR and CDR2 FQNEAQ (reference sequence). The length of the CDR3 is 12 residues. The CDR3 loop is CASSGRAYEQYF. The CDR3, as DNA: TGTGCCAGCTCCGGCAGAGCCTACGAGCAGTACTTC.

V gene TRBV10-3 combines with J gene TRBJ2-7, with TRBD1 matching over 9 bases. J gave up 2 bases and V 5 bases, and 7 bases lay outside the gene matches. The CDR3 runs 15 residues. Germline V gene lookup returns CDR1 ENHRY and CDR2 SYGVKD. The CDR3 DNA reads TGTGCCATCAGTCCTCCCGGGACAGGGACCTACGAGCAGTACTTC. Translation gives CAISPPGTGTYEQYF.

The CDR3 sequence: CASGRAPRRLAKNIQYF. The CDR3 DNA reads TGTGCCAGCGGGAGGGCCCCCAGGAGGCTAGCCAAAAACATTCAGTACTTC. The chain uses TRBV28 and TRBJ2-4, with TRBD2 matching over 7 bases. CDR3 length: 17 amino acids. Germline trimming cut 8 bases from V and 0 bases from J; bases unmatched to any gene: 13. The germline gives CDR1 MDHEN, CDR2 SYDVKM.

This chain joins TRBV5-4 and TRBJ2-7; 14 nucleotides match TRBD2. The CDR3 loop spans 17 amino acids. V was pared by 4 bases and J by 1 base, with 7 bases of the junction left unmatched. CDR1 and CDR2 (germline): SGHNT, YYREEE (reference sequence). The CDR3 nucleotides read TGTGCCAGCAGCCCCGGACTAGCGGGAGGTCGGTCCTACGAGCAGTACTTC. As protein: CASSPGLAGGRSYEQYF.

The J gene is TRBJ1-1, the V gene TRBV5-1; D remains unclear. Germline-derived CDR1 and CDR2 are SGHRS and YFSETQ. The CDR3 consists of 11 residues. The V gene lost 2 bases and the J gene lost 8 bases, with 7 bases spanning the gap. CDR3 sequence: CASSFQNEAFF. The CDR3 coding sequence is TGCGCCAGCAGCTTTCAGAACGAAGCTTTCTTT.

The chain recombines TRBV2 with TRBJ1-5; possibly TRBD1 for D (5 bases). Germline V gene sequence: CDR1 SNHLY, CDR2 FYNNEI. The CDR3 runs to 17 residues. Trimming left V 7 bases short and J 0 bases short, with 19 bases between. CDR3 nucleotide sequence: TGTGCCAGCACAAGCTCAGGGACCACCTATAGCAATCAGCCCCAGCATTTT. Translation: CASTSSGTTYSNQPQHF. Together with reference TRBV2 and TRBJ1-5, the CDR3 gives the full variable domain: EPEVTQTPSHQVTQMGQEVILRCVPISNHLYFYWYRQILGQKVEFLVSFYNNEISEKSEIFDDQFSVERPDGSNFTLKIRSTKLEDSAMYFCASTSSGTTYSNQPQHFGDGTRLSIL.

The rearrangement uses TRBV4-1 and TRBJ2-7; 10 bases agree with TRBD2. The CDR3 is 15 residues long. CDR1 is MGHRA and CDR2 is YSYEKL in the germline V gene. Unmatched junction bases numbered 7, after V lost 3 bases and J lost 5 bases. CDR3 amino acids: CASSQAGLAVHEQYF. As DNA, the CDR3 is TGCGCCAGCAGCCAGGCCGGACTAGCGGTCCACGAGCAGTACTTC.

This clone has a single count. In DNA form, the CDR3 reads TGTGCCAGCAGCGTGGACGGACCCTACGAGCAGTACTTC. Its translation is CASSVDGPYEQYF. The J gene is TRBJ2-7, the V gene TRBV9; no definite D call. From germline, CDR1 is SGDLS and CDR2 YYNGEE. This CDR3 is 13 amino acids long. The ends were cut back, 2 bases at V and 2 bases at J, with 8 bases in the middle.

This chain links TRBV27 with TRBJ2-7; D is ambiguous. Trimming left V 2 bases short and J 5 bases short, with 10 bases between. The CDR3 spans 13 residues. CDR1 MNHEY and CDR2 SMNVEV come from the germline V gene (reference sequence). The CDR3, as DNA: TGTGCCAGCAGTTTACGGACGGCAAACGAGCAGTACTTC. This gives the protein CASSLRTANEQYF.

This chain links TRBV4-1 with TRBJ2-1, with no clear D. Germline V lookup: CDR1 MGHRA, CDR2 YSYEKL. The V end lost 2 bases, the J end lost 0 bases, and 11 bases lay between the germline ends. The CDR3 extends over 16 amino acids. This CDR3 reads CASSQLVLTSYNEQFF. Here the CDR3 DNA reads TGCGCCAGCAGCCAATTGGTCCTTACCTCCTACAATGAGCAGTTCTTC.

The V and J genes are TRBV9 and TRBJ2-1; D uncertain. The CDR3 extends over 12 amino acids. The germline CDR1 and CDR2 sequences are SGDLS and YYNGEE. Trimming took 1 base from V and 9 from J, leaving 8 bases between them. CDR3 sequence reads: CASSVFGSEQFF. CDR3 DNA: TGTGCCAGCAGCGTATTCGGCAGTGAGCAGTTCTTC.

The rearrangement links TRBV2 to TRBJ1-1; D unresolved. This CDR3 contains 16 residues. Germline CDR1 SNHLY, CDR2 FYNNEI. Trimming took 0 bases from V and 0 from J, leaving 11 bases between them. CDR3 protein: CASSEALGQMNTEAFF. DNA of the CDR3: TGTGCCAGCAGTGAAGCGCTAGGTCAGATGAACACTGAAGCTTTCTTT.

V and J are TRBV19 and TRBJ1-2; 10 bases fit TRBD1. Trimming took 5 bases from V and 6 from J; bases not matched to a gene: 9. This CDR3 is built from 15 residues. Germline assignment: CDR1 LNHDA and CDR2 SQIVND (reference sequence). CDR3 nucleotides: TGTGCCAGTAGTCCAGCGCCGGGACAGGGGAATGGCTACACCTTC. Translating it yields CASSPAPGQGNGYTF. Full variable domain (outside the CDR3, taken from reference TRBV19 and TRBJ1-2): DGGITQSPKYLFRKEGQNVTLSCEQNLNHDAMYWYRQDPGQGLRLIYYSQIVNDFQKGDIAEGYSVSREKKESFPLTVTSAQKNPTAFYLCASSPAPGQGNGYTFGSGTRLTVV.